This paragraph covers one T cell receptor beta chain sequence. Using immunoSEQ multiplex PCR, the repertoire was profiled, and TCRdb retains in-frame clones only, with some absent. The sample records tens of thousands of clones, around 94% being singletons. This sample was included in a study of OX40 agonist ivuxolimab in advanced cancers. Germline loops: CDR1 SGDLS, CDR2 YYNGEE. CDR3 length equals 17 residues. J was trimmed by 4 bases and V by 2 bases; bases with no gene match: 13. The TCR originated in an adult with an advanced solid tumor such as melanoma, head and neck, liver or kidney cancer. The sample consisted of CD4+ or CD8+ T cells sorted from blood, taken in a trial of the OX40 agonist ivuxolimab. The chain has TRBV9 and TRBJ1-1, with 8 bases aligning to TRBD1. CDR3 region: CASSVLPSQGASTEAFF. DNA for the CDR3: TGTGCCAGCAGCGTGCTCCCTTCGCAGGGGGCAAGCACTGAAGCTTTCTTT. Based on the CDR3 plus reference TRBV9 and TRBJ1-1, the full variable domain is DSGVTQTPKHLITATGQRVTLRCSPRSGDLSVYWYQQSLDQGLQFLIQYYNGEERAKGNILERFSAQQFPDLHSELNLSSLELGDSALYFCASSVLPSQGASTEAFFGQGTRLTVV.